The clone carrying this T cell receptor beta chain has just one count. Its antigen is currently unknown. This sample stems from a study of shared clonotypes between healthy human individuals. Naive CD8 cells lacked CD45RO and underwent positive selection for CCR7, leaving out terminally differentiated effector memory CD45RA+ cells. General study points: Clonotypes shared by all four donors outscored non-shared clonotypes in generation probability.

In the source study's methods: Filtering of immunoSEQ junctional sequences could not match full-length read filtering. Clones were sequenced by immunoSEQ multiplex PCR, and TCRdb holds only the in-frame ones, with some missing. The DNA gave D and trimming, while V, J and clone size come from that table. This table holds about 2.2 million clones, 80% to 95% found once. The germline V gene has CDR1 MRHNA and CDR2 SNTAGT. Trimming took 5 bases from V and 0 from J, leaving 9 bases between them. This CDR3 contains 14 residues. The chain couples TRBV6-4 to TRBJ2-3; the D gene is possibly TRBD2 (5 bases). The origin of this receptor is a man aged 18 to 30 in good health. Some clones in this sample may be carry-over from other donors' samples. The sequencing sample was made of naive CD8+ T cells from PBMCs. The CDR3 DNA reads TGTGCCAGCAGTCCCAGCGGCAGCACAGATACGCAGTATTTT. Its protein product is CASSPSGSTDTQYF.